This T cell receptor beta chain was captured by sequencing in a study of patients and donors after allogeneic stem cell transplantation. The CDR3 has 17 amino acids. Germline values: CDR1 SGHVS, CDR2 FNYEAQ. After removal of 3 bases from V and 3 bases from J, the junction contained 10 bases not matched to a gene. TCRdb re-called the RT-PCR reads through MiXCR, storing one row per CDR3 protein. The sample includes about 70,000 distinct CDR3 sequences, more than 25% of them seen just once. The TCR sequence derives from a human donor who was either an allogeneic HSCT recipient or a stem cell or donor lymphocyte infusion donor (not recorded which). It is not recorded whose cells these are; they may come from a transplant donor. This chain links TRBV7-6 with TRBJ2-3; the match to TRBD1 covers 9 bases. Sequenced material: blood, either unsorted or a sorted T cell fraction (not recorded which). CDR3 residues: CASSLDSRDRVTDTQYF. The DNA of the CDR3 is TGTGCCAGCAGCTTGGATTCCCGGGACAGGGTTACAGATACGCAGTATTTT.